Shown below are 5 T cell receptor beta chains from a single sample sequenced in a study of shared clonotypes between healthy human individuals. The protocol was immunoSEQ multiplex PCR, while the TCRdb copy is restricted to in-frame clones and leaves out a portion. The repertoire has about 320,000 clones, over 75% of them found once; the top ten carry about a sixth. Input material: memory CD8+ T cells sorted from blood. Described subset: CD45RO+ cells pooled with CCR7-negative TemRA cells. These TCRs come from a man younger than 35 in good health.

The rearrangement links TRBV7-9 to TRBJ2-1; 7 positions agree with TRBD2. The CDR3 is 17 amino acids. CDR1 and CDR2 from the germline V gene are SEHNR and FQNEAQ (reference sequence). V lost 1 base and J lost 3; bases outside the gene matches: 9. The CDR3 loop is CASSLEFTSVLYNEQFF. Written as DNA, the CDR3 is TGTGCCAGCAGCTTAGAGTTCACTAGCGTGCTCTACAATGAGCAGTTCTTC.

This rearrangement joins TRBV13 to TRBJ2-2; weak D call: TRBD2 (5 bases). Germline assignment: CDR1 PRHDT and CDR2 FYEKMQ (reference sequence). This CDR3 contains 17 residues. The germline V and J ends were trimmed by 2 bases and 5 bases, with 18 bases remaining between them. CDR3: CASSLRPHREGTGELFF. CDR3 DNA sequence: TGTGCCAGCAGCTTAAGGCCCCACCGGGAAGGGACCGGGGAGCTGTTTTTT.

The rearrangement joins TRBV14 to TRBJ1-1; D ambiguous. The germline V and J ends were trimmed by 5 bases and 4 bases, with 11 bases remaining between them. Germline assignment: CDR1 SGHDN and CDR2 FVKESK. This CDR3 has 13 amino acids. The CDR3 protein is CASSYGSTTEAFF. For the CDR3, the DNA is TGTGCCAGCAGCTATGGGAGTACCACTGAAGCTTTCTTT.

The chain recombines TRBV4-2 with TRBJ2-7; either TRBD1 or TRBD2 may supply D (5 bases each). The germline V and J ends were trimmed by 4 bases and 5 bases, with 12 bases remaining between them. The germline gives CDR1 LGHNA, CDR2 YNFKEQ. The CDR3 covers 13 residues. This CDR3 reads CASSLPGANEQYF. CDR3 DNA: TGTGCCAGCAGCCTCCCCGGGGCCAACGAGCAGTACTTC.

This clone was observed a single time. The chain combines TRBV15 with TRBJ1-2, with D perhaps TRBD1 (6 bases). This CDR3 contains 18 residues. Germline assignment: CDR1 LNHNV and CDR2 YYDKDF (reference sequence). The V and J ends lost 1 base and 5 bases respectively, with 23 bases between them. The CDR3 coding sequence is TGTGCCACCAGCAGAGGACTGGGGGCCGATCCAATTACATATGGCTACACCTTC. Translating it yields CATSRGLGADPITYGYTF.